This T cell receptor beta chain came from a study of response to subunit inactivated influenza vaccine. General study points: Few additional T cells are recruited per seasonal influenza vaccination, authors suggested.

V shed 6 bases and J shed 8 bases, with 17 bases lying between them. CDR1 SNHLY and CDR2 FYNNEI come from the germline V gene. This CDR3 is built from 14 residues. TCRdb re-derived calls from the RT-PCR reads in MiXCR, one entry per CDR3 protein. The table lists 500,000 or so distinct CDR3 sequences, 16% of them singletons. In the case of this clonotype: Its cognate antigen is unknown.

The material was CD4+ T cells sorted from PBMCs, obtained roughly 24 months after vaccination. This TCR was sampled from a man aged 45 to 70 who received an inactivated influenza vaccine. The V and J genes are TRBV2 and TRBJ2-1; D tentatively reads TRBD1 or TRBD2 (6 bases each). The CDR3 sequence is CASSGRGRRDEQFF. The CDR3 DNA reads TGTGCCAGCAGCGGCCGGGGGCGGAGAGATGAGCAGTTCTTC.